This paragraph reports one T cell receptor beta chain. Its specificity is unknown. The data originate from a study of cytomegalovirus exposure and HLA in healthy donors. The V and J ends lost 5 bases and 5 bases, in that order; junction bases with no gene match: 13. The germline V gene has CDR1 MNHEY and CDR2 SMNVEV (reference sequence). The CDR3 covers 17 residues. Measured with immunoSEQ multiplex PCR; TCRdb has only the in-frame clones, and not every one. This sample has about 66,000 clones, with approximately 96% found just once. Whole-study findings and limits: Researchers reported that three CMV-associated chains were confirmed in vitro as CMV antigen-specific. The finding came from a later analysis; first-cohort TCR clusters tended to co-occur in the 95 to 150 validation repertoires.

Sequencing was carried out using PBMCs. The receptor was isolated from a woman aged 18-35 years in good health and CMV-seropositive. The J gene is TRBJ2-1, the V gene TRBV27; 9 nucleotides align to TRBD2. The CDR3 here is CASSILSGLAGNNEQFF. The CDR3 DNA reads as TGTGCCAGCAGTATCCTCTCGGGACTAGCAGGAAACAATGAGCAGTTCTTC.